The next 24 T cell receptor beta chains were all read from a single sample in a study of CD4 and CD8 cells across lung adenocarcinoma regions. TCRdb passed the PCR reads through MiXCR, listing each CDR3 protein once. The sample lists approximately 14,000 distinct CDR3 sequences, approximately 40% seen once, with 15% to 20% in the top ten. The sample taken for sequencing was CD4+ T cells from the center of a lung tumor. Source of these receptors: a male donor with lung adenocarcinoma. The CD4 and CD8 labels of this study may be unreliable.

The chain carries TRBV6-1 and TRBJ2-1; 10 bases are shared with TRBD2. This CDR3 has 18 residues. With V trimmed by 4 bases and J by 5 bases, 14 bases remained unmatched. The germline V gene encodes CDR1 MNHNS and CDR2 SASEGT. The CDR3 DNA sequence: TGTGCCAGCAGTGGAACTAGCGGGAAGGCCCTTTTGGACAATGAGCAGTTCTTC. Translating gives CASSGTSGKALLDNEQFF.

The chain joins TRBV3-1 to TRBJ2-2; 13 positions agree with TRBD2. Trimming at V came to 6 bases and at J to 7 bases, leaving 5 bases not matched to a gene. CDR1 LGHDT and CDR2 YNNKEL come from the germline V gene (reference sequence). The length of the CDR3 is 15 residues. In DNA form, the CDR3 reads TGTGCCAGCAGTCAGGGACTAGCGGGATTCGGGGAGCTGTTTTTT. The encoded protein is CASSQGLAGFGELFF.

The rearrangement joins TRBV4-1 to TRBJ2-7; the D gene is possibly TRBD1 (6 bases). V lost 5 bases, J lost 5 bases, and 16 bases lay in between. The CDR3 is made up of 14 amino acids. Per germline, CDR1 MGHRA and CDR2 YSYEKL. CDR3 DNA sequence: TGCGCCAGCAGCGGGGACATATTCGTGAACGAGCAGTACTTC. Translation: CASSGDIFVNEQYF.

CDR3 coding DNA: TGTGCCAGCAGCTCGGCTCTGGCAGGCACAGATATGCAGTACTTC. Protein product: CASSSALAGTDMQYF. The J gene is TRBJ2-3, the V gene TRBV6-1, with D unclear. The end of the DNA is better explained by TRBJ2-7, so the J call may be wrong. The CDR3 length is 15 residues. From germline, CDR1 is MNHNS and CDR2 SASEGT.

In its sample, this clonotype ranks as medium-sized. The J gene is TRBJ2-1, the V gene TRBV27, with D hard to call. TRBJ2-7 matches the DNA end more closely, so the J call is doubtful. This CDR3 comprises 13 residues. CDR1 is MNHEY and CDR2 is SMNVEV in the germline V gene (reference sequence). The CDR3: CASSPAAAYEQYF. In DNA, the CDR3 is TGTGCCAGCAGTCCCGCAGCTGCGTACGAGCAGTACTTC.

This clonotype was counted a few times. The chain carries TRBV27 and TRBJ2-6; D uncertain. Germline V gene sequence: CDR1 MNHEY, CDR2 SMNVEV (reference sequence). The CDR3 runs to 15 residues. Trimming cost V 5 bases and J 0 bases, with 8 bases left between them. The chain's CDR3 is CASSPTVSGANVLTF. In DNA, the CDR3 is TGTGCCAGCAGTCCGACGGTCTCTGGGGCCAACGTCCTGACTTTC.

CDR3 sequence (DNA): TGTGCCAGCAGGGGACAGCTCTATAATTCACCCCTCCACTTT. Translation: CASRGQLYNSPLHF. The chain uses TRBV6-1 and TRBJ1-6; 7 bases match TRBD1. This CDR3 is built from 14 residues. The trim removed 6 bases at V and 3 bases at J, leaving 2 bases unmatched. Germline CDR1 is MNHNS and CDR2 is SASEGT.

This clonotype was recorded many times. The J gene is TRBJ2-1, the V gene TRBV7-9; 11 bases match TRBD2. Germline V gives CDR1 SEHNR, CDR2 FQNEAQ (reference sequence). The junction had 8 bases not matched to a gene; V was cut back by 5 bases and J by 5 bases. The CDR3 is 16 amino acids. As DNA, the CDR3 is TGTGCCAGCAGCGCGAGGGGGACTAGCGGACACAATGAGCAGTTCTTC. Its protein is CASSARGTSGHNEQFF.

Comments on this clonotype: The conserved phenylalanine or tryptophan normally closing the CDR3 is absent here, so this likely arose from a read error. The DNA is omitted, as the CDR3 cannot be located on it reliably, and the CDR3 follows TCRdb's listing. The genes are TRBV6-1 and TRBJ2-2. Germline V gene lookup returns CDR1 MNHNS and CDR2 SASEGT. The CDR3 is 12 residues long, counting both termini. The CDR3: CASRLGTGEPFS.

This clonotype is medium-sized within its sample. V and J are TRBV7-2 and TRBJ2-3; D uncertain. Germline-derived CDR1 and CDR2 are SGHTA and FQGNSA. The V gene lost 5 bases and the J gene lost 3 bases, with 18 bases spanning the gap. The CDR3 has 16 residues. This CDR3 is CASSPEWLTATDTQYF. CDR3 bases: TGTGCCAGCAGCCCCGAGTGGCTCACGGCAACAGATACGCAGTATTTT.

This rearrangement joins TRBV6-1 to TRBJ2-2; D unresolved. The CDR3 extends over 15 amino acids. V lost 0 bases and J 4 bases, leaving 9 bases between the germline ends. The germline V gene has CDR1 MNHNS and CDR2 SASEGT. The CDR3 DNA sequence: TGTGCCAGCAGTGAAGCGAATTTGGTCACCGGGGAGCTGTTTTTT. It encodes CASSEANLVTGELFF.

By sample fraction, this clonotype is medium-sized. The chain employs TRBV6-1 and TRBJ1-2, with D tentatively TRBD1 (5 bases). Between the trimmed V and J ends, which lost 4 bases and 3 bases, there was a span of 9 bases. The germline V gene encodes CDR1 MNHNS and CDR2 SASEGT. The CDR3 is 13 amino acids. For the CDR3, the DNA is TGTGCCAGCAGTGTCAGGGTTGACTATGGCTACACCTTC. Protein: CASSVRVDYGYTF.

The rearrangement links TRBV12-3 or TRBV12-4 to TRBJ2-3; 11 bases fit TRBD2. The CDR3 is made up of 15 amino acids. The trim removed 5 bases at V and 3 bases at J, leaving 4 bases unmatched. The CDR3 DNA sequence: TGTGCCAGCAGTCCATGGACTAGCGGGACAGATACGCAGTATTTT. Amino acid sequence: CASSPWTSGTDTQYF.

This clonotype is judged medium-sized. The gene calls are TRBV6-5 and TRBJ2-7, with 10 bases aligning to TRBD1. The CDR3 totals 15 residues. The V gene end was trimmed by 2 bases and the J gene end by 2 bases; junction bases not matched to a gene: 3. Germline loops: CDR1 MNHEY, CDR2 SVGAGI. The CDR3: CASSYRGQGTYEQYF. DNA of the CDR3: TGTGCCAGCAGTTACAGGGGACAGGGGACCTACGAGCAGTACTTC.

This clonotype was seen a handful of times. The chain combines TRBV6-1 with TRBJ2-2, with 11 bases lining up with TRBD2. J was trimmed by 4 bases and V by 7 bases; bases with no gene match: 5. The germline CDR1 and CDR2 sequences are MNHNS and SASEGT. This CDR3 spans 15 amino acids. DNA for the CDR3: TGTGCCAGCAACCTAGCGGGAGGCGGCACCGGGGAGCTGTTTTTT. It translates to CASNLAGGGTGELFF.

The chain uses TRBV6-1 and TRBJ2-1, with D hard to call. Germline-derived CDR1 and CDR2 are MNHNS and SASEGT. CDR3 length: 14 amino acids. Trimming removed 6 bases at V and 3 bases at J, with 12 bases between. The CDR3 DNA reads TGTGCCAGCAGCGACCAGTCCTACTACAATGAGCAGTTCTTC. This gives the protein CASSDQSYYNEQFF.

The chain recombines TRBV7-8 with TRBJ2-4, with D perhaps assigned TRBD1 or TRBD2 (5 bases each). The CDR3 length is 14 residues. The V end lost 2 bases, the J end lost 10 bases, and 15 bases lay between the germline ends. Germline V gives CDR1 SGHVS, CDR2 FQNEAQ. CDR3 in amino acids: CASSLLGERGIQYF. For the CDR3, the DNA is TGTGCCAGCAGCTTATTAGGGGAACGAGGGATTCAGTACTTC. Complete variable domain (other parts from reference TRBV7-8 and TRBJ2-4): GAGVSQSPRYKVAKRGQDVALRCDPISGHVSLFWYQQALGQGPEFLTYFQNEAQLDKSGLPSDRFFAERPEGSVSTLKIQRTQQEDSAVYLCASSLLGERGIQYFGAGTRLSVL.

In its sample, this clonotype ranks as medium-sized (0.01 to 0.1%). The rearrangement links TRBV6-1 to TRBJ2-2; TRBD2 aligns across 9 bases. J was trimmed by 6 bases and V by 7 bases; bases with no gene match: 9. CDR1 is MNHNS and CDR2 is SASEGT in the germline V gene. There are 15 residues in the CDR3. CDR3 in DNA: TGTGCCAGCATATTTAGCGGGGGAGCCTCCGGGGAGCTGTTTTTT. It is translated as CASIFSGGASGELFF.

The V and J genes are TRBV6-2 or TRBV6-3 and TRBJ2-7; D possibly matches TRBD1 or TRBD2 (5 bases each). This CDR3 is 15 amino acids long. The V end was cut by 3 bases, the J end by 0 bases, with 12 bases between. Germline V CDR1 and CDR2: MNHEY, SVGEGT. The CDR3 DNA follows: TGTGCCAGCAGTTATTCCGGGACGCTCTCCTACGAGCAGTACTTC. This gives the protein CASSYSGTLSYEQYF.

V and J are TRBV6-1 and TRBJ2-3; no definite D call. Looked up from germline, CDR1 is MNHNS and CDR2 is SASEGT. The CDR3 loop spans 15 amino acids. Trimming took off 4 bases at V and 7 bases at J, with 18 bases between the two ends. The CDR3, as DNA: TGTGCCAGCAGTGTTCGACTGGCGGCTAAAAATACGCAGTATTTT. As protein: CASSVRLAAKNTQYF.

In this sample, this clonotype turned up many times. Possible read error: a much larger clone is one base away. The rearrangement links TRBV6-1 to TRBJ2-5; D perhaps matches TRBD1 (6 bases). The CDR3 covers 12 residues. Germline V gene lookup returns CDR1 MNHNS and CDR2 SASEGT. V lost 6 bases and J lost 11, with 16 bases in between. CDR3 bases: TGTGCCAGCAGGAAAGGGACAAATGAGCAGTACTTC. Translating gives CASRKGTNEQYF.

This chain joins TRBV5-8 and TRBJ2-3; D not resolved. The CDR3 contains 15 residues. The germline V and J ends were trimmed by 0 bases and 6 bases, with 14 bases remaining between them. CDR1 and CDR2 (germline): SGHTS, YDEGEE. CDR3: CASSLEPTSLDTQYF. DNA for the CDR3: TGTGCCAGCAGCTTGGAACCCACCTCGCTGGATACGCAGTATTTT. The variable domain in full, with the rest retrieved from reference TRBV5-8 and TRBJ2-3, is EAGVTQSPTHLIKTRGQQATLRCSPISGHTSVYWYQQALGLGLQFLLWYDEGEERNRGNFPPRFSGRQFPNYSSELNVNALELEDSALYLCASSLEPTSLDTQYFGPGTRLTVL.

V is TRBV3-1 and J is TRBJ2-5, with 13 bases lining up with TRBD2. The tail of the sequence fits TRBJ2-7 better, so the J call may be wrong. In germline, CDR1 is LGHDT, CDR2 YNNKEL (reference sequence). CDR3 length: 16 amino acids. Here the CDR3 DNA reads TGTGCCAGCAGCCGGGGGACTAGCGGGAATCTATACGAGCAGTACTTC. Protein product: CASSRGTSGNLYEQYF.

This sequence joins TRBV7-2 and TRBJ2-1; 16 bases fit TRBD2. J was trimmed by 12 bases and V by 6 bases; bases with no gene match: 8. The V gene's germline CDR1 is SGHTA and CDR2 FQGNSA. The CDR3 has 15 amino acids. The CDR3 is CASRSGLAGGEGQFF. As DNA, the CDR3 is TGTGCCAGCAGATCGGGACTAGCGGGGGGGGAGGGGCAGTTCTTC. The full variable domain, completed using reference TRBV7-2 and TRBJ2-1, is GAGVSQSPSNKVTEKGKDVELRCDPISGHTALYWYRQSLGQGLEFLIYFQGNSAPDKSGLPSDRFSAERTGGSVSTLTIQRTQQEDSAVYLCASRSGLAGGEGQFFGPGTRLTVL.